The TCR beta chain described here comes from a study of sequential checkpoint blockade in melanoma. As for the study in general: Maintenance nivolumab came after either treatment sequence.

The treatment was: randomized to nivolumab then ipilimumab (arm A) or the reverse (arm B). PBMC sorting kept live CD3+CD8+ cells without CD19 or CD56. Measured with immunoSEQ multiplex PCR; TCRdb has only the in-frame clones, and not every one. The table records about 38,000 clones, about 88% of them present only once. Germline assignment: CDR1 SGDLS and CDR2 YYNGEE. This CDR3 is 16 amino acids long. V was clipped by 5 bases and J by 1 base; unmatched bases: 10. The sample here was CD8+ T cells sorted from blood (inferred from file names), taken from a patient given nivolumab and ipilimumab in sequence. This sequence joins TRBV9 and TRBJ2-5; TRBD2 matches at 8 bases. This sequence originates from a human donor with melanoma. The CDR3 loop reads CASRGAGVRLQETQYF. CDR3 coding DNA: TGTGCCAGCAGAGGAGCGGGAGTGAGGCTCCAAGAGACCCAGTACTTC.